A single T cell receptor (beta chain) is shown here with its context. What it binds is unknown. The donors were in the 120-subject validation cohort, distinct from the approximately 670-subject first cohort. Produced via immunoSEQ multiplex PCR; TCRdb's table is partial and in-frame only. The table includes roughly 60,000 clones, under 95% detected once. This entry comes from a study of cytomegalovirus exposure and HLA in healthy donors. Study-wide results and limits: Researchers catalogued some 160 TCR beta chains as cytomegalovirus-associated.

The receptor was derived from a woman younger than 30 in good health and CMV-seronegative. Material for sequencing was PBMCs.

As DNA, the CDR3 is TGTGCCAGCAGTAGGGCAGGGGATCAGCCCCAGCATTTT. Amino acid sequence: CASSRAGDQPQHF. The chain couples TRBV6-5 to TRBJ1-5; TRBD1 is a possible D gene (6 bases). This CDR3 is built from 13 residues. Trimming removed 5 bases from V and 5 bases from J, with 10 bases in between. Per the germline V gene, CDR1 is MNHEY and CDR2 is SVGAGI.